This T cell receptor beta chain was profiled in a study of T cell clusters in autoimmune cytopenias. About the study: A median of approximately 47,000 TRB reads per sample yielded a median roughly 2,500 distinct clonotypes.

TRB was amplified by touch-down multiplex PCR, primer pools A and B combined. TCRdb reprocessed the multiplex PCR reads; each CDR3 protein has one entry and no DNA is given. Recorded for this sample: about 8,400 distinct CDR3 sequences. Germline CDR1 reads SGHVS; CDR2 reads FNYEAQ. The CDR3 runs 12 residues. As regards this clonotype: What it binds is not known.

TRB amplification used 250 ng of peripheral blood genomic DNA. Notes on the study in general: The cluster-lack signature was not seen for secondary cytopenia versus chronic lymphocytic leukemia. Clustering suggested that physiological T cell clusters were missing in primary autoimmune cytopenia patients.

The chain uses TRBV7-6 and TRBJ1-6. The sequence derives from a human donor with an autoimmune cytopenia or autoimmune hepatitis (not recorded which). The sequencing input was peripheral blood. The CDR3: CASILGRSPLHF.